These 32 T cell receptor beta chains were all obtained from the same sample, sequenced in a study of blood T cell repertoires in COVID-19. Assay: immunoSEQ multiplex PCR; the TCRdb copy retains only in-frame clones and omits some. The sample has hundreds of thousands of clones; about 91% are singletons. Input material: PBMCs or T cells enriched from blood (not recorded which). These receptor sequences come from a woman aged 40 to 50 who had recovered from COVID-19.

V gene TRBV3-1 (or the pseudogene TRBV3-2) combines with J gene TRBJ2-7; no firm D call. CDR1 and CDR2 from the germline V gene are LGHDT and YNNKEL (reference sequence). The CDR3 is made up of 13 amino acids. V was shortened by 2 bases and J by 3 bases, with 8 bases between the two germline ends. The CDR3 region is CASSQMGLYEQYF. For the CDR3, the DNA is TGTGCCAGCAGCCAAATGGGCCTCTACGAGCAGTACTTC.

This clone was detected only a few times. The chain recombines TRBV20-1 with TRBJ2-3; D remains unclear. The length of the CDR3 is 10 residues. Germline V lookup: CDR1 DFQATT, CDR2 SNEGSKA (reference sequence). Trimming shortened V by 7 bases and J by 8 bases, and 10 bases separated the two germline ends. CDR3 bases: TGCAGTGGAGGATCCAGTACGCAGTATTTT. This codes for CSGGSSTQYF.

V usage is TRBV7-2 and J usage is TRBJ2-1; the match to TRBD2 covers 8 bases. The V gene's germline CDR1 is SGHTA and CDR2 FQGNSA. The CDR3 is 16 amino acids. V lost 1 base, J lost 5 bases, and 7 bases stayed unmatched. The CDR3 DNA reads as TGTGCCAGCAGCTTAGTGAGAGCGGGGGCACACAATGAGCAGTTCTTC. Translation gives CASSLVRAGAHNEQFF.

This chain links TRBV27 with TRBJ2-1, with D possibly TRBD2 on 6 matching bases. The CDR3 is 13 residues long. Germline V gives CDR1 MNHEY, CDR2 SMNVEV (reference sequence). The V and J ends lost 3 bases and 9 bases respectively, with 12 bases between them. The CDR3 DNA reads TGTGCCAGCAGTTTCCGACTAGTGGGTGAGCAGTTCTTC. It is translated as CASSFRLVGEQFF.

The V gene is TRBV5-4, the J gene TRBJ1-2, with TRBD1 matching 7 bases. The trim removed 4 bases at V and 8 bases at J, leaving 5 bases unmatched. The CDR3 has 12 amino acids. Germline V gene data show CDR1 as SGHNT and CDR2 as YYREEE (reference sequence). The CDR3 loop reads CASSPGGRGYTF. DNA of the CDR3: TGTGCCAGCAGCCCAGGGGGTAGGGGCTACACCTTC.

J is TRBJ2-4 and V is TRBV10-1, with 8 bases identical to TRBD2. CDR1 is WNHNN and CDR2 is SYGVQD in the germline V gene (reference sequence). This CDR3 has 18 amino acids. V lost 6 bases, J lost 1 base, and 14 bases stayed unmatched. The CDR3 region has the DNA TGCGCCAGCAGCCCGGGACTAGTTCCCATAATCGCCAAAAACATTCAGTACTTC. Its protein product is CASSPGLVPIIAKNIQYF.

This clone was seen only a few times. The CDR3 nucleotides read TGTGCCAGCAGTCCGGTTCCAGGGGCCCATGAGGAGCAGTACTTC. Amino acids: CASSPVPGAHEEQYF. This chain links TRBV11-1 with TRBJ2-7; TRBD1 might be the D (6 bases). The germline V gene has CDR1 SGHAT and CDR2 FQDESV (reference sequence). V lost 6 bases to trimming and J lost 7 bases, with 22 bases between them. The CDR3 is 15 amino acids.

The V and J genes are TRBV18 and TRBJ2-3, with D unresolved. The CDR3 consists of 12 residues. Trimming cost V 8 bases and J 2 bases, with 8 bases left between them. CDR1 KGHSH and CDR2 LQKENI come from the germline V gene. Here the CDR3 DNA reads TGTGCCAGCACCAGGTCCACAGATACGCAGTATTTT. This codes for CASTRSTDTQYF.

The genes are TRBV5-1 and TRBJ2-7; TRBD2 aligns across 7 bases. CDR1 SGHRS and CDR2 YFSETQ come from the germline V gene. The CDR3 consists of 14 residues. V gave up 1 base and J gave up 3 bases; unmatched junction bases: 4. In DNA form, the CDR3 reads TGCGCCAGCAGCTTGATCGGGGGGAGCTACGAGCAGTACTTC. It encodes CASSLIGGSYEQYF.

This chain joins TRBV6-4 and TRBJ1-2; TRBD1 agrees at 9 bases. V was clipped by 4 bases and J by 8 bases; unmatched bases: 8. Germline V gives CDR1 MRHNA, CDR2 SNTAGT. This CDR3 is built from 14 residues. CDR3 region: CASSASGTGKGYTF. CDR3 nucleotides: TGTGCCAGCAGTGCCTCCGGGACAGGGAAAGGCTACACCTTC.

V is TRBV28 and J is TRBJ1-1; 9 positions agree with TRBD1. V was clipped by 6 bases and J by 5 bases; unmatched bases: 16. This CDR3 is 17 amino acids long. Germline V gene lookup returns CDR1 MDHEN and CDR2 SYDVKM. The CDR3 sequence: CASRYHGQGRKGTEAFF. The CDR3 region has the DNA TGTGCCAGCAGGTACCACGGACAGGGGAGAAAGGGAACTGAAGCTTTCTTT.

The chain recombines TRBV11-2 with TRBJ1-1; D possibly corresponds to TRBD1 (6 bases). Germline V gene lookup returns CDR1 SGHAT and CDR2 FQNNGV. The CDR3 totals 18 residues. Trimming shortened V by 5 bases and J by 4 bases, and 26 bases separated the two germline ends. The CDR3 bases are TGTGCCAGCAGCCCCCGGGGGGGGGCTTCAGGCGATGTCACTGAAGCTTTCTTT. Its protein product is CASSPRGGASGDVTEAFF. Full variable domain (outside the CDR3, taken from reference TRBV11-2 and TRBJ1-1): EAGVAQSPRYKIIEKRQSVAFWCNPISGHATLYWYQQILGQGPKLLIQFQNNGVVDDSQLPKDRFSAERLKGVDSTLKIQPAKLEDSAVYLCASSPRGGASGDVTEAFFGQGTRLTVV.

V and J are TRBV4-3 and TRBJ2-5; 9 bases agree with TRBD1. Germline CDR1 LGHNA, CDR2 YSLEER. Trimming removed 3 bases from V and 4 bases from J; junction bases left unmatched: 6. The CDR3 covers 15 residues. CDR3 loop: CASSHRDRVAETQYF. The CDR3 DNA reads TGCGCCAGCAGCCACCGGGACAGGGTGGCAGAGACCCAGTACTTC.

The chain combines TRBV5-1 with TRBJ2-7; the match to TRBD2 covers 10 bases. CDR1 and CDR2 (germline): SGHRS, YFSETQ. This CDR3 region has 15 residues. V dropped 4 bases and J dropped 2; count of bases not matched to a gene: 6. CDR3 amino acids: CASSVSSGGPYEQYF. Written as DNA, the CDR3 is TGCGCCAGCAGCGTTTCTAGCGGGGGCCCCTACGAGCAGTACTTC.

The chain combines TRBV11-2 with TRBJ2-1; TRBD2 might be the D (6 bases). V lost 1 base to trimming and J lost 7 bases, with 14 bases between them. The CDR3 spans 15 residues. Germline assignment: CDR1 SGHAT and CDR2 FQNNGV. The DNA for the CDR3 is TGTGCCAGCAGCTTAGGGGTAGTGGGACTTAATGAGCAGTTCTTC. Its protein product is CASSLGVVGLNEQFF.

The J gene is TRBJ2-2, the V gene TRBV6-5, with 7 bases fitting TRBD1. CDR1 is MNHEY, CDR2 SVGAGI, per germline. The V and J ends lost 6 bases and 0 bases, in that order; junction bases with no gene match: 1. This CDR3 spans 14 amino acids. Here the CDR3 DNA reads TGTGCCAGCAGCCAGGGGGCGAACACCGGGGAGCTGTTTTTT. Its translation: CASSQGANTGELFF.

The DNA for the CDR3 is TGTGCTAGTGGTTCGACCCTCGGACAGGGAGGGAACACCGGGGAGCTGTTTTTT. Its translation is CASGSTLGQGGNTGELFF. The gene calls are TRBV12-5 and TRBJ2-2; 8 bases map to TRBD1. The CDR3 runs 18 residues. The V and J ends lost 4 bases and 1 base, in that order; junction bases with no gene match: 11. The germline V gene encodes CDR1 LGHNT and CDR2 FRNRAP.

The chain is built from TRBV28 and TRBJ2-7; the D gene is possibly TRBD2 (5 bases). V lost 5 bases and J 1 base, leaving 18 bases between the germline ends. Germline assignment: CDR1 MDHEN and CDR2 SYDVKM. This CDR3 region has 16 residues. The CDR3 reads CASSRKAAWESYEQYF. The CDR3 region has the DNA TGTGCCAGCAGTCGCAAAGCCGCCTGGGAGTCCTACGAGCAGTACTTC.

The rearrangement joins TRBV25-1 to TRBJ2-7, with a possible D match to TRBD1 (5 bases). CDR1 is MGHDK and CDR2 is SYGVNS in the germline V gene. CDR3 length: 13 residues. V was trimmed by 8 bases and J by 5 bases, leaving 16 bases between them. The CDR3 region has the DNA TGTGCCAGCCGTTCCCCAGGGCTGGACGAGCAGTACTTC. It encodes CASRSPGLDEQYF.

This clone was counted once. The chain uses TRBV19 and TRBJ2-3; no clear D. CDR1 is LNHDA, CDR2 SQIVND, per germline (reference sequence). With 1 base removed from V and 0 bases from J, the gap between germline ends came to 8 bases. The CDR3 contains 15 residues. The CDR3 DNA is TGTGCCAGTAGTATAGGGCCTTTTAGCACAGATACGCAGTATTTT. Translated, it gives CASSIGPFSTDTQYF.

This clone was detected only a few times. This chain links TRBV30 with TRBJ1-6; D possibly corresponds to TRBD1 (6 bases). Trimming took off 4 bases at V and 11 bases at J, with 12 bases between the two ends. The CDR3 has 12 amino acids. Germline V gene data show CDR1 as GTSNPN and CDR2 as SVGIG (reference sequence). For the CDR3, the DNA is TGTGCCTGGACTCTACAGGGCGCACCCCTCCACTTT. Encoded protein: CAWTLQGAPLHF.

This chain uses TRBV10-2 with TRBJ1-2; D unresolved. Germline CDR1 is WSHSY and CDR2 is SAAADI. The CDR3 is 16 residues long. Deletions cut 3 bases from V and 0 bases from J, with 14 bases between. In DNA, the CDR3 is TGCGCCAGCAGTGACACCCTATTCCCCACTAACTATGGCTACACCTTC. The encoded protein is CASSDTLFPTNYGYTF.

The chain combines TRBV4-3 with TRBJ2-7; 9 nucleotides align to TRBD2. The CDR3 contains 16 residues. After removal of 0 bases from V and 3 bases from J, the junction contained 6 bases not matched to a gene. CDR1 and CDR2 from the germline V gene are LGHNA and YSLEER. The DNA of the CDR3 is TGCGCCAGCAGCCAAGATGAGACTAGCGGATACTACGAGCAGTACTTC. It translates to CASSQDETSGYYEQYF.

V gene TRBV28 combines with J gene TRBJ1-5, with D uncertain. CDR3 size: 14 residues. Trimming cost V 2 bases and J 3 bases, with 8 bases left between them. Germline loops: CDR1 MDHEN, CDR2 SYDVKM. The CDR3: CASSLGQINQPQHF. DNA for the CDR3: TGTGCCAGCAGTTTAGGGCAGATCAATCAGCCCCAGCATTTT. The complete variable domain, with remaining parts taken from reference TRBV28 and TRBJ1-5, reads DVKVTQSSRYLVKRTGEKVFLECVQDMDHENMFWYRQDPGLGLRLIYFSYDVKMKEKGDIPEGYSVSREKKERFSLILESASTNQTSMYLCASSLGQINQPQHFGDGTRLSIL.

The V call is TRBV7-2, the J call TRBJ2-2; D not certain. CDR3 size: 15 residues. Trimming left V 1 base short and J 2 bases short, with 8 bases between. Germline lookup yields CDR1 SGHTA and CDR2 FQGNSA. The CDR3 here is CASSLGVANTGELFF. The CDR3 coding sequence is TGTGCCAGCAGCTTAGGTGTAGCCAACACCGGGGAGCTGTTTTTT.

This sequence joins TRBV7-9 and TRBJ2-1; the match to TRBD1 covers 12 bases. The V segment lost 10 bases and the J segment 8 bases; nucleotides outside the gene matches: 6. The CDR3 runs to 13 residues. The germline CDR1 and CDR2 sequences are SEHNR and FQNEAQ (reference sequence). The CDR3 sequence is CATGDRGLDEQFF. CDR3 nucleotide sequence: TGTGCCACCGGGGACAGGGGGCTTGATGAGCAGTTCTTC.

The gene calls are TRBV27 and TRBJ2-7; D call uncertain. The CDR3 runs to 14 residues. Trimming cost V 2 bases and J 6 bases, with 14 bases left between them. Germline V lookup: CDR1 MNHEY, CDR2 SMNVEV (reference sequence). The CDR3 loop is CASSLIGPPLEQYF. The CDR3 DNA follows: TGTGCCAGCAGTTTAATTGGGCCTCCCCTCGAGCAGTACTTC.

This chain uses TRBV28 with TRBJ1-1, with TRBD1 matching 7 bases. Germline V CDR1 and CDR2: MDHEN, SYDVKM. The V gene end was trimmed by 5 bases and the J gene end by 6 bases; junction bases not matched to a gene: 12. This CDR3 contains 15 residues. CDR3 sequence (DNA): TGTGCCAGCAGTAGGCCCGACAGGGTAACGGCTGAAGCTTTCTTT. Its protein is CASSRPDRVTAEAFF.

The V and J genes are TRBV21-1 and TRBJ2-7; the DNA was not used to check the table's D call, TRBD1. TRBV21-1 is given as a pseudogene. This CDR3 is built from 15 residues. The CDR3 here is CASSAHRQWAYEQYF. The DNA for the CDR3 is TGTGCCAGCAGCGCCCATCGACAGTGGGCCTACGAGCAGTACTTC.

The chain links TRBV24-1 to TRBJ2-2, with 10 bases aligning to TRBD1. The CDR3 loop spans 16 amino acids. Germline CDR1 is KGHDR and CDR2 is SFDVKD. V lost 7 bases to trimming and J lost 4 bases; unmatched junction nucleotides: 8. DNA for the CDR3: TGTGCCACCAGACCCGGGACAGGGGTGAGCACCGGGGAGCTGTTTTTT. Encoded protein: CATRPGTGVSTGELFF.

This chain connects TRBV3-1 (or the pseudogene TRBV3-2) to TRBJ2-5; D gene ambiguous. Per the germline V gene, CDR1 is LGHDT and CDR2 is YNNKEL (reference sequence). This CDR3 is 15 amino acids long. V lost 4 bases and J 1 base, leaving 13 bases between the germline ends. The CDR3 here is CASSPGRSSQETQYF. For the CDR3, the DNA is TGTGCCAGCAGCCCGGGTCGATCTTCCCAAGAGACCCAGTACTTC.

This sequence joins TRBV4-3 and TRBJ1-4, with 8 bases lining up with TRBD1. Germline V gene lookup returns CDR1 LGHNA and CDR2 YSLEER. There are 20 residues in the CDR3. V shed 0 bases, J shed 0 bases, and the junction held 12 bases outside the gene matches. The CDR3 region has the DNA TGCGCCAGCAGCCAAGAATCCCCCAGGGGGCGAACTGCAACTAATGAAAAACTGTTTTTT. Its protein product is CASSQESPRGRTATNEKLFF.